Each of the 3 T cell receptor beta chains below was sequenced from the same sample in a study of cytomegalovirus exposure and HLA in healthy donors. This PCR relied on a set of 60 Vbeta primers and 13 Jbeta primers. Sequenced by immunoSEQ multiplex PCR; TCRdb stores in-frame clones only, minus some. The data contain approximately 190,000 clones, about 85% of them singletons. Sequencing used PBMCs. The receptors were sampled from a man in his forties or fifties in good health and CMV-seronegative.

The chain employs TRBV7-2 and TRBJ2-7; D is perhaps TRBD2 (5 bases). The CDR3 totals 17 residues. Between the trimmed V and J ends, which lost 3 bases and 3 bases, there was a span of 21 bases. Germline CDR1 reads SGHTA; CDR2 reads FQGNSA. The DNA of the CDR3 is TGTGCCAGCAGCTTCCCGCCCACTAGTAGGTGGGTCTACGAGCAGTACTTC. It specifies CASSFPPTSRWVYEQYF. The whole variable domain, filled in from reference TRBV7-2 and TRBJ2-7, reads GAGVSQSPSNKVTEKGKDVELRCDPISGHTALYWYRQSLGQGLEFLIYFQGNSAPDKSGLPSDRFSAERTGGSVSTLTIQRTQQEDSAVYLCASSFPPTSRWVYEQYFGPGTRLTVT.

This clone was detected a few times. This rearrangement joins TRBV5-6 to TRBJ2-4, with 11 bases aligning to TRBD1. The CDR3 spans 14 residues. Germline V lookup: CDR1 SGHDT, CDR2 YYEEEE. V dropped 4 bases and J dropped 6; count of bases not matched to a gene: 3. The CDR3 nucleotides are TGTGCCAGCAGCCCCGGGACAGGGGGAAACATTCAGTACTTC. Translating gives CASSPGTGGNIQYF.

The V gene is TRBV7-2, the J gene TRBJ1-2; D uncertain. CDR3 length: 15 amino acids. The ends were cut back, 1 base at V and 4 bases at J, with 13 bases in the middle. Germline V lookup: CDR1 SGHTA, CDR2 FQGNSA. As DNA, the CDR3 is TGTGCCAGCAGCTTAGGAGTACAGACCTTCTATGGCTACACCTTC. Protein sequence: CASSLGVQTFYGYTF.